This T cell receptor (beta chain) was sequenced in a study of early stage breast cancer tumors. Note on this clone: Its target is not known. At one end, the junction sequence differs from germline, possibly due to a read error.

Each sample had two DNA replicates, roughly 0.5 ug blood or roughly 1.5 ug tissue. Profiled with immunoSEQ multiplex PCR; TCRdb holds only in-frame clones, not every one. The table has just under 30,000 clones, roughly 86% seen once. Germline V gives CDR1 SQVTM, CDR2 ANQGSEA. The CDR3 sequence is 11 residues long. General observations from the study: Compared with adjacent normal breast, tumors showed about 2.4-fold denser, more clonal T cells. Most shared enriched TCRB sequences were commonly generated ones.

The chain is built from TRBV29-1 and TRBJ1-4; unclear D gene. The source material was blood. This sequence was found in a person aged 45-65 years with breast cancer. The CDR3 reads CSVEDPGQLFF. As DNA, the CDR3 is TGCAGCGTCGAAGATCCGGGCCAACTGTTTTTT. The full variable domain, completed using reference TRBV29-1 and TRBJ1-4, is SAVISQKPSRDICQRGTSLTIQCQVDSQVTMMFWYRQQPGQSLTLIATANQGSEATYESGFVIDKFPISRPNLTFSTLTVSNMSPEDSSIYLCSVEDPGQLFFGSGTQLSVL.